Ten or more counts support the clone carrying this T cell receptor (beta chain). Its specificity is unknown. Indicated time point: newly diagnosed GD, antithyroid drugs for less than 3 months. From RNA extracted from PBMCs, the TCR library was made. This specimen comes from a study of regulatory T cells in long-lasting Graves disease. General study findings and limits: Persistent disease preferred TRBV28, TRBJ1-2 and TRBJ2-5; new disease, TRBV20-1 and TRBJ2-1.

The germline V and J ends were trimmed by 5 bases and 2 bases, with 15 bases remaining between them. CDR1 is SGHTA, CDR2 FQGNSA, per germline. CDR3 length: 15 residues. Construction of the TCR beta libraries employed iRepertoire HTBI primers in conjunction with Arm-PCR of CDR3 regions. One entry per CDR3 protein, called by TCRdb with MiXCR from the multiplex PCR reads. The repertoire holds approximately 400,000 distinct CDR3 sequences, with roughly a sixth as singletons. This clonotype was obtained from a female donor with Graves disease. The chain combines TRBV7-2 with TRBJ2-5; D might be TRBD1 (6 bases). This specimen consisted of peripheral blood mononuclear cells (PBMCs), obtained at new diagnosis, from a patient treated with antithyroid drugs. CDR3 sequence: CASSPGQIRQETQYF. DNA for the CDR3: TGTGCCAGCAGCCCCGGACAGATCAGACAAGAGACCCAGTACTTC.